This T cell receptor (beta chain) originates from a study of control samples from healthy donors and cancer patients. CDR1 and CDR2 from the germline V gene are MNHNY and SVGAGI (reference sequence). The ends were cut back, 7 bases at V and 3 bases at J, with 13 bases in the middle. This CDR3 contains 14 residues. Repertoires were generated with immunoSEQ multiplex PCR, while TCRdb's copy carries only in-frame clones and drops some. This table holds 100,000 to 150,000 clones, just under 95% found once. Sequences were obtained from blood. This receptor was identified in a man aged 18-30 years in good health. The V and J genes are TRBV6-6 and TRBJ2-1, with D perhaps TRBD1 or TRBD2 (5 bases each). CDR3 residues: CASTTRGVYNEQFF. The CDR3 DNA sequence: TGTGCCAGCACCACCCGAGGGGTCTACAATGAGCAGTTCTTC.